This is a list of T cell receptor beta chains from one sample in a study of human T cells and chemical hapten exposure. Via MiXCR, TCRdb re-called the RACE reads, giving one row per CDR3 protein. The sample contains some 300,000 distinct CDR3 sequences, 5.5% of which appear only once. The source material was whole blood, sampled in connection with sensitization to the hapten diphenylcyclopropenone (DPC). All receptors come from a woman in her late teens or twenties with alopecia areata. Some clones in this sample may be carry-over from other donors' samples. Both conserved end residues are part of each CDR3. The D gene is left open where the match is weak. Not every row has a clone size; where given, it reads once, few, many or a size class.

TRBV6-6	.	.	TRBJ1-6	TGTGCCAGCAGTTACTCCCCGGGAAACAATTCACCCCTCCACTTT	CASSYSPGNNSPLHF
TRBV7-9	many	TRBD1	TRBJ1-3	TGTGCCAGCAGCCCCGGGACAGGCGTCTACTCTGGAAACACCATATATTTT	CASSPGTGVYSGNTIYF
TRBV12-3/TRBV12-4	few	.	TRBJ1-5	TGTGCCAGCAGTTTCCCAGCTTATAGCAATCAGCCCCAGCATTTT	CASSFPAYSNQPQHF
TRBV6-5	few	TRBD1	TRBJ2-7	TGTGCCAGCAGCTCCGGGACAGCATTTTCCTACGAGCAGTACTTC	CASSSGTAFSYEQYF
TRBV5-1	.	.	TRBJ2-1	TGCGCCAGTAGGGCCTCCAACAATGAGCAGTTCTTC	CASRASNNEQFF
TRBV11-2	.	.	TRBJ1-2	TGTGCCAGCAGCCAGAGGACTGGAGAGAGATACTATGGCTACACCTTC	CASSQRTGERYYGYTF
TRBV5-1	.	TRBD2	TRBJ2-3	TGCGCCAGCAGCTTGGAAGAGCCGGGGGGAGCAGATACGCAGTATTTT	CASSLEEPGGADTQYF
TRBV10-3	.	TRBD1	TRBJ2-7	TGTGCCATCAAATACTCCGGACAGACAGGGGAGCAGTACTTC	CAIKYSGQTGEQYF
TRBV14	many	.	TRBJ1-6	TGTGCCAGCAGCCATACAGGGAGCGGAAATTCACCCCTCCACTTT	CASSHTGSGNSPLHF
TRBV6-5	many	.	TRBJ1-1	TGTGCCAGCAGTTACTCGTGGGGACTGTACACTGAAGCTTTCTTT	CASSYSWGLYTEAFF
TRBV7-2	once	.	TRBJ1-6	TGTGCCAGCAGTCTTGGGACGGGCCATTCACCCATCCACTTT	CASSLGTGHSPIHF
TRBV6-5	many	.	TRBJ1-5	TGTGCCAGCAGTTACTACTCTAAGGACGGAGAGAATCAGCCCCAGCATTTT	CASSYYSKDGENQPQHF
TRBV4-3	many	.	TRBJ1-2	TGCGCCAGCAGCCGGGACGGCTACTATGGCTACACCTTC	CASSRDGYYGYTF
TRBV4-3	.	TRBD2	TRBJ2-3	TGCGCCAGCAGCCAACAACCGGGACTAGCATCGGGGGGTACGCAGTATTTT	CASSQQPGLASGGTQYF
TRBV6-5	few	.	TRBJ1-4	TGTGCCAGCAGTTACGGGGGGGGTACTAATGAAAAACTGTTTTTT	CASSYGGGTNEKLFF
TRBV20-1	.	.	TRBJ2-7	TGCAGTGCTAGTCCACAGGCTTCCTACGAGCAGTACTTC	CSASPQASYEQYF
TRBV4-1	.	.	TRBJ1-1	TGCGCCAGCAGCCCCCCCATGGGGAGGGCTTTCTTT	CASSPPMGRAFF
TRBV6-5	many	.	TRBJ2-6	TGTGCCAGCAGTCCCCGATCCCCGGGGGCCAACGTCCTGACTTTC	CASSPRSPGANVLTF
TRBV29-1	many	TRBD1	TRBJ1-1	TGCAGCGTTGGAGCTTTGACAGGGGGCCTCACTGAAGCTTTCTTT	CSVGALTGGLTEAFF
TRBV7-7	.	TRBD1	TRBJ2-1	TGTGCTAGCAGCTTAGGTCCGGGACAGTACAATGAGCAGTTCTTC	CASSLGPGQYNEQFF
TRBV7-3	few	TRBD2	TRBJ2-2	TGTGCCAGCAGCCCCATCGGGGAGGGAGGGACCGGGGAGCTGTTTTTT	CASSPIGEGGTGELFF
TRBV7-2	.	.	TRBJ2-7	TGTGCCAGCAGCTTCCCCCAGGGGGGCTACGAGCAGTACTTC	CASSFPQGGYEQYF
TRBV6-2/TRBV6-3	few	.	TRBJ2-7	TGTGCCAGCACCGAAACATGGAGCTCCTACGAGCAGTACTTC	CASTETWSSYEQYF
TRBV20-1	many	.	TRBJ1-4	TGCAGTGCTAGAACCGCGGCCGATCCTCGTGAAAAACTGTTTTTT	CSARTAADPREKLFF
TRBV12-3/TRBV12-4	.	TRBD2	TRBJ2-5	TGTGCCAGCAGGGGGGAGGGGGAGACCCAGTACTTC	CASRGEGETQYF
TRBV6-1	many	.	TRBJ2-7	TGTGCCAGCAGTGCCCGACAGACCACCTACGAGCAGTACTTC	CASSARQTTYEQYF
TRBV10-3	many	TRBD1	TRBJ1-4	TGTGCCATCAGTGGCCAGGGGGGTGAAAAACTGTTTTTT	CAISGQGGEKLFF